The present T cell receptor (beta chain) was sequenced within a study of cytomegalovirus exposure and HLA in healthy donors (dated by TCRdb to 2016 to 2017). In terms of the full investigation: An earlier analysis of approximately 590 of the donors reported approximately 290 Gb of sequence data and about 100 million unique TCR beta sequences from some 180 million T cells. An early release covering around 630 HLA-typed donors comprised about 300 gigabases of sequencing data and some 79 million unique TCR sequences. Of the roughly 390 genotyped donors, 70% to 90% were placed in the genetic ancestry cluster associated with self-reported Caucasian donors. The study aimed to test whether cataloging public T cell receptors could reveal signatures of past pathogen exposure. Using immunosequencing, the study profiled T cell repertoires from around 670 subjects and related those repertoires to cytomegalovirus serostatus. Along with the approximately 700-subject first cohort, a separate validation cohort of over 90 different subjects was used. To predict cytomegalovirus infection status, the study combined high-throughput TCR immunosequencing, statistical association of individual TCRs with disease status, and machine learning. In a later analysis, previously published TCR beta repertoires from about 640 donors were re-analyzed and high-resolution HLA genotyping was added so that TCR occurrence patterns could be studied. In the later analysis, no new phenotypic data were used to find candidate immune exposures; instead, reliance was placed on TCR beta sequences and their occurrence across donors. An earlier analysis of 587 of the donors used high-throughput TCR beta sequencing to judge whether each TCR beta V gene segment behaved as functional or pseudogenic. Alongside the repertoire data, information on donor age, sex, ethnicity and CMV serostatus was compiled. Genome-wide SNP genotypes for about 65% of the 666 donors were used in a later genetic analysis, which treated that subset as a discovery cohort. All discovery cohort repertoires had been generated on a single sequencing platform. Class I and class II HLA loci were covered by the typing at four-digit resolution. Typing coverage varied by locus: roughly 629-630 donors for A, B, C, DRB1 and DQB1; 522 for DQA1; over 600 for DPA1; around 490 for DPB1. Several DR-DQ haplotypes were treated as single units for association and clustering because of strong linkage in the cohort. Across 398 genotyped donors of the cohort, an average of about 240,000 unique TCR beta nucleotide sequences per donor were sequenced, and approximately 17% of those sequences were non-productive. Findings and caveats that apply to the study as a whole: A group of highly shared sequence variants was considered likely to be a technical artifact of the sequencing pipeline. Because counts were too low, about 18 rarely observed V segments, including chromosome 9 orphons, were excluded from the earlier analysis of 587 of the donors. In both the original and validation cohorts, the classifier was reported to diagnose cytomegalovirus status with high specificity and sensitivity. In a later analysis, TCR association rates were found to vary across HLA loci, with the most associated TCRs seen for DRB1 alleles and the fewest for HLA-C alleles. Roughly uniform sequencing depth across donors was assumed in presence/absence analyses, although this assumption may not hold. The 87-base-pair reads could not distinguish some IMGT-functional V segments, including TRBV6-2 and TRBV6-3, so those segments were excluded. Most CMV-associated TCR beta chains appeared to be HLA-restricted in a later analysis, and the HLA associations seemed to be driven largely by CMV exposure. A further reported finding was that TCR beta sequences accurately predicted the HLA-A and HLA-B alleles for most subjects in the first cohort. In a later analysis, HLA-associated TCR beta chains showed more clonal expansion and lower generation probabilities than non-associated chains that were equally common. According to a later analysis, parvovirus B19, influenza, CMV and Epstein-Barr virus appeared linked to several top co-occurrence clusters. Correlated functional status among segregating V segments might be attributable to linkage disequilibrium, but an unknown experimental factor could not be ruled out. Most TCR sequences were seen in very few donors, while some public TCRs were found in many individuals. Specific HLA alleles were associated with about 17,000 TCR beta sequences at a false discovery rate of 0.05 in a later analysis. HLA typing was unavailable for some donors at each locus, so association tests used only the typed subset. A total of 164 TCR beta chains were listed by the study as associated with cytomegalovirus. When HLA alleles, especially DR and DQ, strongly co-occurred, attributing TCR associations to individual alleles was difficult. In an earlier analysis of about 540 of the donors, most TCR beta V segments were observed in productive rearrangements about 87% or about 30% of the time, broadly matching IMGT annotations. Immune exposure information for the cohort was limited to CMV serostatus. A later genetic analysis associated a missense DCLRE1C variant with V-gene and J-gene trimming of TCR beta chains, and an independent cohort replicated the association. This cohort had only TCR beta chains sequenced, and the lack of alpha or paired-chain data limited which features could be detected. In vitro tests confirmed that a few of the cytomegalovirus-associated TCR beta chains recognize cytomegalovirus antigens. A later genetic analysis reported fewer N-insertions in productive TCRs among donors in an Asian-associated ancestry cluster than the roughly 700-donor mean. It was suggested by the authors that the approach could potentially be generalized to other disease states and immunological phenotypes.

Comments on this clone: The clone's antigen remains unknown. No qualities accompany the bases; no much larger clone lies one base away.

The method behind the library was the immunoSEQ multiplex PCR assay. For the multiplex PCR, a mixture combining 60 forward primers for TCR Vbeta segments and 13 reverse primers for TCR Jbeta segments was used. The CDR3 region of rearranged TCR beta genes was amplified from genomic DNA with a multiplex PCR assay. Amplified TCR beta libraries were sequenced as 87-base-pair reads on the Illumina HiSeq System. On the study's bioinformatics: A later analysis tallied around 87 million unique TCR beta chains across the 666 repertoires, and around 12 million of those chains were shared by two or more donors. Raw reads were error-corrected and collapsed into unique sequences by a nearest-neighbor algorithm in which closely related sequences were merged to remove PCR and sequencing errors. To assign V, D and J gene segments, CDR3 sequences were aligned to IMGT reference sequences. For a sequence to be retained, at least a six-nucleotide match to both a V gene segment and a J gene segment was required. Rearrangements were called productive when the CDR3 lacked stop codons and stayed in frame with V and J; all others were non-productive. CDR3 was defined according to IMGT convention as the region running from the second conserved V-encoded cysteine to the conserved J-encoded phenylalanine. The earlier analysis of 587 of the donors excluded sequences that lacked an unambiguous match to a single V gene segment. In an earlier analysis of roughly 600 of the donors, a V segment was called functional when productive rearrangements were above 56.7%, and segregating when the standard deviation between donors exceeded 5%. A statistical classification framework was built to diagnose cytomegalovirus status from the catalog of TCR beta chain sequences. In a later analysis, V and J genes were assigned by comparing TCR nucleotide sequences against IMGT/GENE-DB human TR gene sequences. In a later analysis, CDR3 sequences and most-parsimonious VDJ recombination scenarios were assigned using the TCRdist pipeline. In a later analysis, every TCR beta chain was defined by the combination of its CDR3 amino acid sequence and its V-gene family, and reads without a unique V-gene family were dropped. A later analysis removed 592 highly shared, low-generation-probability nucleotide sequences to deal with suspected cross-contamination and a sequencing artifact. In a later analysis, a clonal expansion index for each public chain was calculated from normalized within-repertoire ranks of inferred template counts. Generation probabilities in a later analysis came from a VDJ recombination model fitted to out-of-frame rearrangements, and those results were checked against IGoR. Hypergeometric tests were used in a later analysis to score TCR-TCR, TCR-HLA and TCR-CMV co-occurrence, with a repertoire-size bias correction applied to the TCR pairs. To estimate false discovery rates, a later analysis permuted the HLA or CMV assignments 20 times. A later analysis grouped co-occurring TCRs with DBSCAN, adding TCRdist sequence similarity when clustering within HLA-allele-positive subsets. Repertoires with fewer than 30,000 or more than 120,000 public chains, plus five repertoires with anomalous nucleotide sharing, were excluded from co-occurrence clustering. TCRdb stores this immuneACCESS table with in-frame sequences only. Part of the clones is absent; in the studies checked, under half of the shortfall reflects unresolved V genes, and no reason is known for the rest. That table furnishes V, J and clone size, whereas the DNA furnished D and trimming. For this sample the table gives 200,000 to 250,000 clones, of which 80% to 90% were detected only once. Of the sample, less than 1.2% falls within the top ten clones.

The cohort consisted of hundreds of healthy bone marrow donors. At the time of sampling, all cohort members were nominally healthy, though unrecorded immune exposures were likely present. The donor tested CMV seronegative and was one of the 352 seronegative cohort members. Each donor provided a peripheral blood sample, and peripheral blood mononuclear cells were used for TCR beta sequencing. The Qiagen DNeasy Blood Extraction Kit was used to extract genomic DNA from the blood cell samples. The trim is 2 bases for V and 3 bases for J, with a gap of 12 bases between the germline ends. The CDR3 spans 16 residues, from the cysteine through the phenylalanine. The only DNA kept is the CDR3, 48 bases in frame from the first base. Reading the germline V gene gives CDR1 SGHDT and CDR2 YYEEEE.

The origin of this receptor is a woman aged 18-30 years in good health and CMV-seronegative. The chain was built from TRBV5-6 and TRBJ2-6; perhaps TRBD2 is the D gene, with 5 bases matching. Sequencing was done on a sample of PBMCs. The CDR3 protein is CASSFKQGSGANVLTF. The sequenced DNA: TGTGCCAGCAGCTTTAAACAAGGGAGTGGGGCCAACGTCCTGACTTTC.